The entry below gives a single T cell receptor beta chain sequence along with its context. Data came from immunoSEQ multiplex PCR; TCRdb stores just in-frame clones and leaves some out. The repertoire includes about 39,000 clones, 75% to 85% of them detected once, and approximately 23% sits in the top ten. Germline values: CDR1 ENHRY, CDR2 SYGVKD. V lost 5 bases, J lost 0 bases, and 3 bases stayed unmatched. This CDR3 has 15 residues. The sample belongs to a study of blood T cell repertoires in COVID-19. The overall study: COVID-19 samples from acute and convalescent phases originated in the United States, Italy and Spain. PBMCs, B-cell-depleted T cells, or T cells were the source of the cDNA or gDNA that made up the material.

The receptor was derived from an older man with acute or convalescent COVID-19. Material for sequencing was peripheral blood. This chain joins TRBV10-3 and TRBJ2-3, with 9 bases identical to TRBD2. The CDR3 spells CAISLAGASTDTQYF. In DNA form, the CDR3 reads TGTGCCATCAGTTTAGCGGGAGCTAGCACAGATACGCAGTATTTT.